This T cell receptor (beta chain) was identified during a study of shared clonotypes between healthy human individuals. The overall study: Samples came from a couple of female and a few male donors aged 18 to 49.

In the authors' methods: Junction-only immunoSEQ data arrived without quality scores, meaning filtering differed. Measured with immunoSEQ multiplex PCR; TCRdb has only the in-frame clones, and not every one. The V and J calls and clone size were taken over from that table, and D and trimming were inferred from the DNA. The sample includes some 2 million clones, 85% to 95% of them seen just once. The length of the CDR3 is 11 residues. Trimming took off 11 bases at V and 3 bases at J, with 9 bases between the two ends. Looked up from germline, CDR1 is ENHRY and CDR2 is SYGVKD. Study-wide points: The sharing of 4.5% to 5% of naive CD4 clonotypes was seen across a handful of donors. A limitation of the genetic and exposure-history diversity represented arose from few donors.

Note on this clone: Its antigen is not known.

This rearrangement joins TRBV10-3 to TRBJ2-3; the D call may be TRBD1 or TRBD2 (5 bases each). The sequenced sample was naive CD4+ T cells sorted from blood. Stated subset: CD45RA+ positively selected. This receptor was identified in a man between 18 and 35 years old in good health. The CDR3: CAVGATDTQYF. CDR3 sequence (DNA): TGTGCCGTCGGGGCGACAGATACGCAGTATTTT.